These T cell receptor beta chains were read from a single sample in a study of T cells in Graves' hyperthyroidism and ophthalmopathy. Each CDR3 protein gets one entry after TCRdb re-called the multiplex PCR reads with MiXCR. Among 500,000 to 600,000 distinct CDR3 sequences listed, 40% to 50% were seen once. Input material: peripheral blood or thyroid tissue (not recorded which). These receptors originate from an adult woman with Graves' disease, either hyperthyroidism or ophthalmopathy (not recorded which). Both conserved end residues are part of each CDR3. Fields, in order: V gene, clone size, J gene, D gene, CDR3 protein, CDR3 DNA. The D gene is left open where the match is weak. Some rows mark clone size as missing; the rest say once, few, many or name a class of expanded clone.

TRBV14	many	TRBJ1-4	.	CASSKRVNEKLFF	TGTGCCAGCTCTAAACGGGTCAATGAAAAACTGTTTTTT
TRBV7-9	few	TRBJ1-5	.	CASSHGGGQPQHF	TGTGCCAGCAGCCACGGCGGGGGGCAGCCCCAGCATTTT
TRBV29-1	few	TRBJ2-7	.	CSVTTGSRVEQYF	TGCAGCGTGACGACCGGCAGTAGGGTCGAGCAGTACTTC
TRBV12-3/TRBV12-4	.	TRBJ2-6	TRBD1	CASSSGQLGGANVLTF	TGTGCCAGCAGTTCGGGACAGCTAGGCGGGGCCAACGTCCTGACTTTC
TRBV6-1	.	TRBJ2-7	.	CASILAEGPREQYF	TGTGCCAGTATATTAGCGGAGGGCCCGCGGGAGCAGTACTTC
TRBV6-2/TRBV6-3	many	TRBJ2-2	.	CASSHAPANTGELFF	TGTGCCAGCAGTCACGCACCCGCGAACACCGGGGAGCTGTTTTTT
TRBV29-1	few	TRBJ2-5	.	CSVANNQETQYF	TGCAGCGTCGCAAACAACCAAGAGACCCAGTACTTC
TRBV15	.	TRBJ2-5	TRBD2	CATSRGRTSGSRETQYF	TGTGCCACCAGCAGAGGACGGACTAGCGGGAGTAGAGAGACCCAGTACTTC
TRBV9	few	TRBJ1-2	.	CASNEGTNYGYTF	TGTGCCAGCAACGAGGGGACAAACTATGGCTACACCTTC
TRBV20-1	many	TRBJ2-2	TRBD1	CSASPGQEDTGELFF	TGCAGTGCTAGCCCGGGACAGGAAGACACCGGGGAGCTGTTTTTT
TRBV6-5	many	TRBJ1-6	TRBD1	CASSPYRGSGKNSPLHF	TGTGCCAGCAGTCCCTACAGGGGATCGGGAAAGAATTCACCCCTCCACTTT
TRBV20-1	.	TRBJ1-1	.	CSASPPGGAPVEAFF	TGCAGTGCTAGTCCTCCGGGAGGGGCGCCAGTTGAAGCTTTCTTT
TRBV7-2	many	TRBJ1-1	.	CASSLPTLLLHTEAFF	TGTGCCAGCAGCTTACCTACACTCCTACTCCACACTGAAGCTTTCTTT
TRBV20-1	.	TRBJ2-7	.	CSANKLASYEQYF	TGCAGTGCCAACAAACTAGCCTCCTACGAGCAGTACTTC
TRBV4-3	.	TRBJ2-3	.	CASSQDAQYF	TGCGCCAGCAGCCAAGATGCGCAGTATTTT
TRBV15	.	TRBJ1-2	TRBD1	CATSRDRGNYGYTF	TGTGCCACCAGCAGGGACAGGGGGAACTATGGCTACACCTTC
TRBV3-1	few	TRBJ1-1	.	CASSQVAWGGGTEAFF	TGTGCCAGCAGCCAAGTTGCGTGGGGAGGTGGCACTGAAGCTTTCTTT
TRBV19	.	TRBJ1-3	TRBD1	CASSPARDRGNTIYF	TGTGCCAGTAGTCCAGCCCGGGACAGGGGGAACACCATATATTTT
TRBV9	.	TRBJ1-2	.	CASSHRQNDYGYTF	TGTGCCAGCAGCCATAGACAGAATGACTATGGCTACACCTTC
TRBV6-1	.	TRBJ1-2	.	CASEPQGWGYTF	TGTGCCAGTGAACCCCAGGGTTGGGGCTACACCTTC
TRBV7-8	many	TRBJ2-5	TRBD1	CASSLGQGAGETQYF	TGTGCCAGCAGCTTGGGACAGGGGGCTGGGGAGACCCAGTACTTC
TRBV10-2	.	TRBJ2-7	.	CASTRGEGKTYEQYF	TGCGCCAGCACTCGGGGAGAGGGCAAGACCTACGAGCAGTACTTC
TRBV20-1	once	TRBJ2-5	.	CSARRPRQGETQYF	TGCAGTGCTAGACGACCTCGGCAGGGTGAGACCCAGTACTTC
TRBV9	.	TRBJ2-5	.	CASSVGTMADQYF	TGTGCCAGCAGCGTAGGGACTATGGCCGACCAGTACTTC
TRBV7-6	few	TRBJ1-5	.	CASSPGTSTGLNQPQHF	TGTGCCAGCAGCCCCGGGACTAGCACAGGGTTAAATCAGCCCCAGCATTTT
TRBV6-4	many	TRBJ1-1	.	CASMGQWNTEAFF	TGTGCCAGCATGGGGCAGTGGAACACTGAAGCTTTCTTT
TRBV9	.	TRBJ2-3	.	CASSVAWGEDTQYF	TGTGCCAGCAGCGTGGCGTGGGGGGAAGATACGCAGTATTTT
TRBV19	few	TRBJ2-6	.	CASSFAGGANVLTF	TGTGCCAGCAGCTTTGCGGGTGGGGCCAACGTCCTGACTTTC
TRBV11-3	.	TRBJ2-2	.	CASSSVSGELFF	TGTGCCAGCAGCTCGGTATCCGGGGAGCTGTTTTTT
TRBV25-1	.	TRBJ1-1	TRBD1	CASSRGQGLSDTEAFF	TGTGCCAGCAGTAGGGGACAGGGGTTGTCGGACACTGAAGCTTTCTTT